This T cell receptor beta chain stems from a study of OX40 agonist ivuxolimab in advanced cancers. Study in general: Treatment of patients was with ivuxolimab, an agonistic anti-OX40 (CD134) antibody. Overall study results and limits: Clonal expansion in partial responders at 0.1-3.0 mg/kg ranked among the lowest. Nonresponders included some who also had low normalized T-cell clonal expansion. CD8+ T cells (on average) carried more expanded clones than CD4+ T cells.

TCRdb's table, derived via immunoSEQ multiplex PCR, lists solely in-frame clones and lacks some. Of 70,000 or so clones listed, 84% are singletons. This CDR3 is 13 amino acids long. The germline gives CDR1 SNHLY, CDR2 FYNNEI. With V trimmed by 9 bases and J by 3 bases, 5 bases remained unmatched. As regards this clone: Its antigen is not known.

The sequenced sample was CD4+ or CD8+ T cells sorted from blood, obtained in a trial of the OX40 agonist ivuxolimab. The sequence derives from an adult with an advanced solid tumor such as melanoma, head and neck, liver or kidney cancer. The chain uses TRBV2 and TRBJ1-1; 9 nucleotides line up with TRBD1. CDR3 amino acids: CASRDREDTEAFF. The CDR3 nucleotides are TGTGCCAGTAGGGACAGGGAGGACACTGAAGCTTTCTTT.